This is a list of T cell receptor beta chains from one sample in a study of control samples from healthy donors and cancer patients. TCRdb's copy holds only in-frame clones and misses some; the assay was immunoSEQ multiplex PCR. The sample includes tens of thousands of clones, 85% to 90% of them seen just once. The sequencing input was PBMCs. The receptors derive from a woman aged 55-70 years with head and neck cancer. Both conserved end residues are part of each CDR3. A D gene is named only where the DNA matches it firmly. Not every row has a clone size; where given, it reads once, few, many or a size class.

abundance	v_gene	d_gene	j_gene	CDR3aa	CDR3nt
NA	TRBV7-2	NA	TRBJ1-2	CASSLAPGNHGYTF	TGTGCCAGCAGCTTAGCCCCAGGGAACCATGGCTACACCTTC
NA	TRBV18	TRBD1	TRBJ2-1	CASSPLVGQGMNEQFF	TGTGCCAGCTCACCACTTGTAGGACAGGGGATGAATGAGCAGTTCTTC
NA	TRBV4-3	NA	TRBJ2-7	CASSQEASPSYEQYF	TGCGCCAGCAGCCAAGAGGCCAGTCCCTCCTACGAGCAGTACTTC
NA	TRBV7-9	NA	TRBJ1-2	CASSSPGANYGYTF	TGTGCCAGCAGCTCCCCGGGGGCTAACTATGGCTACACCTTC
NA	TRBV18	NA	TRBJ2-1	CASSPPGFNNEQFF	TGTGCCAGCTCACCACCGGGCTTCAACAATGAGCAGTTCTTC
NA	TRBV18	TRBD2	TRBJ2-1	CASSLRTSGSDNEQFF	TGTGCCAGCTCACTTAGGACTAGCGGGAGCGACAATGAGCAGTTCTTC
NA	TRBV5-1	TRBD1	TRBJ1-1	CASSSEGAQAFF	TGCGCCAGCAGCTCTGAGGGGGCACAGGCTTTCTTT
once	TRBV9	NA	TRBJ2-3	CASSSSFMEYTQYF	TGTGCCAGCAGCAGTAGTTTTATGGAATATACGCAGTATTTT
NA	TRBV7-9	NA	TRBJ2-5	CASSQGTHQETQYF	TGTGCCAGCAGCCAAGGGACTCATCAAGAGACCCAGTACTTC
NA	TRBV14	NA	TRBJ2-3	CASSQVGTSTDTQYF	TGTGCCAGCAGCCAAGTCGGGACGAGCACAGATACGCAGTATTTT
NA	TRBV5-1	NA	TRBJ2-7	CASSFWAGTVSSSYEQYF	TGCGCCAGCAGCTTTTGGGCTGGTACGGTTTCGAGCTCCTACGAGCAGTACTTC
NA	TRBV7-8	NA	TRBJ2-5	CASSSRGFQETQYF	TGTGCCAGCAGCTCCCGGGGATTCCAAGAGACCCAGTACTTC
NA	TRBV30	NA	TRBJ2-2	CAWSVAGELFF	TGTGCCTGGAGTGTAGCTGGGGAGCTGTTTTTT
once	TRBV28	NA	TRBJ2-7	CASSPGNEQYF	TGTGCCAGCAGCCCGGGGAACGAGCAGTACTTC
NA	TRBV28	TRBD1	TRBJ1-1	CASSSTGTGPEAFF	TGTGCCAGCAGTTCAACCGGGACAGGGCCTGAAGCTTTCTTT
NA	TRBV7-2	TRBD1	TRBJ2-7	CASLRPGQGPYEQYF	TGTGCCAGCTTACGGCCGGGACAGGGACCTTACGAGCAGTACTTC
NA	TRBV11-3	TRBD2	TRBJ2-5	CASSPGGGHLGQETQYF	TGTGCCAGCAGCCCAGGCGGGGGGCACCTGGGCCAAGAGACCCAGTACTTC
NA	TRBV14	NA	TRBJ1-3	CASSQERGTGNTIYF	TGTGCCAGCAGCCAAGAGAGGGGTACGGGAAACACCATATATTTT
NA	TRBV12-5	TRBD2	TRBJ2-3	CASGWGGVRDTQYF	TGTGCTAGTGGTTGGGGGGGAGTCAGGGATACGCAGTATTTT
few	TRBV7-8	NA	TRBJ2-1	CASSLVPRGLPLSSYNEQFF	TGTGCCAGCAGCTTAGTCCCAAGAGGACTGCCACTAAGCTCCTACAATGAGCAGTTCTTC
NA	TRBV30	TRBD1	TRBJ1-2	CAWSGDRGNYGYTF	TGTGCCTGGAGTGGGGACAGGGGGAACTATGGCTACACCTTC
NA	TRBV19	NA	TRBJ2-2	CASSSRLVANTGELFF	TGTGCCAGTAGTAGCAGACTAGTGGCAAACACCGGGGAGCTGTTTTTT
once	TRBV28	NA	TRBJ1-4	CASSLGGGKREKLFF	TGTGCCAGCAGTTTAGGGGGGGGGAAACGGGAAAAACTGTTTTTT
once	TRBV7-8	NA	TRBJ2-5	CASSLAEARQETQYF	TGTGCCAGCAGCTTAGCGGAGGCTAGGCAAGAGACCCAGTACTTC
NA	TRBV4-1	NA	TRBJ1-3	CASSLSLTRFGSIYF	TGCGCCAGCAGCCTTTCCCTTACTCGGTTTGGGTCCATATATTTT
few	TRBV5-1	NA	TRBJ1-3	CASSLPPVGGGNTIYF	TGCGCCAGCAGCCTCCCCCCCGTCGGGGGTGGAAACACCATATATTTT
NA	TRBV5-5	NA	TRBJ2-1	CASSLLGPMFGEQFF	TGTGCCAGCAGCTTGTTGGGCCCCATGTTTGGTGAGCAGTTCTTC
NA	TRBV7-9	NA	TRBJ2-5	CASSPKETQYF	TGTGCCAGCAGCCCAAAGGAGACCCAGTACTTC
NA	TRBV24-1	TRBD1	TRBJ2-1	CATSGTGYYNEQFF	TGTGCCACTTCCGGGACAGGCTATTACAATGAGCAGTTCTTC
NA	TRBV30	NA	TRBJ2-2	CAWSVPLTNTGELFF	TGTGCCTGGAGTGTTCCCCTGACGAACACCGGGGAGCTGTTTTTT
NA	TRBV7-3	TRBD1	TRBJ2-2	CASSPGQGSHRGAVF	TGTGCCAGCAGCCCAGGACAGGGTAGTCACCGGGGAGCTGTTTTT
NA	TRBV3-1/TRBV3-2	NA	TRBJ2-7	CASSQDRAGRAYEQYF	TGTGCCAGCAGCCAAGATCGTGCGGGAAGAGCCTACGAGCAGTACTTC
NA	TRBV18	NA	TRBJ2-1	CASSPSLRQSNDEQFF	TGTGCCAGCTCACCGTCTTTACGACAGTCGAACGATGAGCAGTTCTTC
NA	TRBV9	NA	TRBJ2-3	CASSRRNRDQDTQYF	TGTGCCAGCAGCCGGAGAAACAGGGACCAAGATACGCAGTATTTT
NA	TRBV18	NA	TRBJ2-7	CASSPHAGATYEQYF	TGTGCCAGCTCACCGCATGCGGGGGCTACGTACGAGCAGTACTTC
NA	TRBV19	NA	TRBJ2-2	CASSIGPGNTGELFF	TGTGCCAGTAGTATAGGACCGGGGAACACCGGGGAGCTGTTTTTT
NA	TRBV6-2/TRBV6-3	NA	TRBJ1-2	CASSSLYGYTF	TGTGCCAGCAGCTCTTTGTATGGCTACACCTTC
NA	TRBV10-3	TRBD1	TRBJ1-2	CAISGSGGATGYTF	TGTGCCATCAGTGGTTCAGGGGGCGCGACTGGCTACACCTTC
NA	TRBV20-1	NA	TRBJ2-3	CSVFRTDTQYF	TGCAGTGTTTTCCGTACAGATACGCAGTATTTT
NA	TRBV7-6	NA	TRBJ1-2	CASRSLGQGHGYTF	TGTGCCAGCAGGAGCCTTGGGCAGGGCCATGGCTACACCTTC
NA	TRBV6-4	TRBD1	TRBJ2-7	CASSLTQGAEQYF	TGTGCCAGCAGTTTGACTCAGGGGGCCGAGCAGTACTTC
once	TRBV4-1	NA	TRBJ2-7	CASSQDSGTTYEQYF	TGCGCCAGCAGCCAAGATTCGGGGACAACTTACGAGCAGTACTTC
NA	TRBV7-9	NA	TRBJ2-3	CASSLWTTDTDTQYF	TGTGCCAGCAGCTTATGGACTACCGACACAGATACGCAGTATTTT
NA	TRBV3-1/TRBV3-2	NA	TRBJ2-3	CASSQDGTRGTQYF	TGTGCCAGCAGCCAAGACGGGACGCGGGGTACGCAGTATTTT
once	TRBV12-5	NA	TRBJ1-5	CARQDIGGLYSNQPQHF	TGTGCTAGACAAGACATTGGGGGGCTGTATAGCAATCAGCCCCAGCATTTT
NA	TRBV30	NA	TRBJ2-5	CAWSPGYQETQYF	TGTGCCTGGAGTCCGGGGTACCAAGAGACCCAGTACTTC
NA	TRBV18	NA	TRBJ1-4	CASSPQATNEKLFF	TGTGCCAGCTCACCACAAGCAACTAATGAAAAACTGTTTTTT
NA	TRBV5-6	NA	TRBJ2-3	CASASQMDTQYF	TGTGCCAGCGCCTCCCAGATGGATACGCAGTATTTT
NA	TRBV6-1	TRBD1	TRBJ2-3	CASSDRGHADTQYF	TGTGCCAGCAGTGACAGGGGGCATGCAGATACGCAGTATTTT
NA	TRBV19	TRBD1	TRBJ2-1	CASRGQAAYNEQFF	TGTGCCAGTAGGGGACAGGCGGCCTACAATGAGCAGTTCTTC
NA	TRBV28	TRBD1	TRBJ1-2	CASSSGQGKNYGYTF	TGTGCCAGCAGTTCGGGACAGGGGAAGAACTATGGCTACACCTTC